Sequencing of this T cell receptor beta chain was carried out in a study of blood T cell repertoires in COVID-19. About the research overall: The United States, Italy and Spain provided the acute and convalescent COVID-19 samples. PBMCs, B-cell-depleted T cells, or T cells provided the cDNA or gDNA that made up the material.

Methods used by the authors: It was from reference gene primer amplification that nucleated cell counts were estimated. TCRdb's copy holds only in-frame clones and misses some; the assay was immunoSEQ multiplex PCR. V and J calls and clone size come straight from that table; D and trimming were deduced from the DNA. The table records more than 200,000 clones, approximately 87% of them present only once. Per germline, CDR1 LNHDA and CDR2 SQIVND (reference sequence). V lost 4 bases to trimming and J lost 2 bases, with 15 bases between them. The CDR3 runs 16 residues. The specimen was peripheral blood. V is TRBV19 and J is TRBJ1-3, with D possibly TRBD1 on 5 matching bases. The clonotype originates from a woman between 65 and 79 years old with active or convalescent COVID-19. The CDR3 here is CASSRTDSLAGNTIYF. CDR3 in DNA: TGTGCCAGTAGTAGGACCGACAGCTTGGCTGGAAACACCATATATTTT.